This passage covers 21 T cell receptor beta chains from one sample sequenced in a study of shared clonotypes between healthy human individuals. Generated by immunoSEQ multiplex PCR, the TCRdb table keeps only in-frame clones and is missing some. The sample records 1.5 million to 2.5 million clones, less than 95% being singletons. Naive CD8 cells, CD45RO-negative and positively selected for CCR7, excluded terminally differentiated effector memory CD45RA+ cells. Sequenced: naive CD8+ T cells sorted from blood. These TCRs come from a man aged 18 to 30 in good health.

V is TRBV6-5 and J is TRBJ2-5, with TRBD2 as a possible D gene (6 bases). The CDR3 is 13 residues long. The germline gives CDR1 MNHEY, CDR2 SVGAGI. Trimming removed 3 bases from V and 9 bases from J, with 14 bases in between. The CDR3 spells CASSYESGVAQYF. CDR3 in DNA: TGTGCCAGCAGTTATGAATCGGGGGTGGCCCAGTACTTC.

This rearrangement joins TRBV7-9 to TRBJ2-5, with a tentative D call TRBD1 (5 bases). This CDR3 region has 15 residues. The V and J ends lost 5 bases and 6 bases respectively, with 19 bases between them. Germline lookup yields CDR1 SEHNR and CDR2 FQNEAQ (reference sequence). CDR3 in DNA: TGTGCCAGCAGCCCCACAGGTATGGGTCCGCAGACCCAGTACTTC. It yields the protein CASSPTGMGPQTQYF.

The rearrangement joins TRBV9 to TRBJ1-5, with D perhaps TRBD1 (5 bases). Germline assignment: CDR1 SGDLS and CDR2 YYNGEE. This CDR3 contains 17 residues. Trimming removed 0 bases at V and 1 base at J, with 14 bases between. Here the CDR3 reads CASSVESYEGSNQPQHF. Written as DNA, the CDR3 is TGTGCCAGCAGCGTAGAATCTTACGAGGGGAGCAATCAGCCCCAGCATTTT.

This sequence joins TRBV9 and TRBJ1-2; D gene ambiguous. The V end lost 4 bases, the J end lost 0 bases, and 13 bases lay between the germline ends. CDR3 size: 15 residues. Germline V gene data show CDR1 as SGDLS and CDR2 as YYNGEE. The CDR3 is CASSPPGQPNYGYTF. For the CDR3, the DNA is TGTGCCAGCAGCCCCCCCGGGCAGCCTAACTATGGCTACACCTTC.

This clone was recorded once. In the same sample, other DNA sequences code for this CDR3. The CDR3, as DNA: TGTGCCAGCAGTTTTGGACCGAACTATGGCTACACCTTC. As protein: CASSFGPNYGYTF. The rearrangement uses TRBV27 and TRBJ1-2, with unresolved D. The V and J ends lost 3 bases and 2 bases respectively, with 7 bases between them. CDR3 length: 13 amino acids. Germline assignment: CDR1 MNHEY and CDR2 SMNVEV (reference sequence).

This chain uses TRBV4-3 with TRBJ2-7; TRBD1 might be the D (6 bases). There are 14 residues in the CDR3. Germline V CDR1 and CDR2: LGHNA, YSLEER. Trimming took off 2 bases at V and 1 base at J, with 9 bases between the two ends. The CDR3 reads CASSQQDSSYEQYF. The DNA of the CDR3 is TGCGCCAGCAGCCAACAGGACAGTTCCTACGAGCAGTACTTC.

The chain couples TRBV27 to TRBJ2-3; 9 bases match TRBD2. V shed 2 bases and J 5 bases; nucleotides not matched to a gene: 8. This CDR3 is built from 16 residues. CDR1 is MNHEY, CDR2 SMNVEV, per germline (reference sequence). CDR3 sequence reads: CASSLARVAGVDTQYF. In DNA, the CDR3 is TGTGCCAGCAGTTTAGCCCGTGTAGCGGGAGTAGATACGCAGTATTTT.

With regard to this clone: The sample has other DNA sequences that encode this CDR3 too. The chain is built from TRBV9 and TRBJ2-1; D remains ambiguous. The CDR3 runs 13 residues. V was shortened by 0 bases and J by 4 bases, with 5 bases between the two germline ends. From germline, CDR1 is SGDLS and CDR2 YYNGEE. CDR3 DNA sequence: TGTGCCAGCAGCGTAGGCGATTACAATGAGCAGTTCTTC. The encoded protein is CASSVGDYNEQFF.

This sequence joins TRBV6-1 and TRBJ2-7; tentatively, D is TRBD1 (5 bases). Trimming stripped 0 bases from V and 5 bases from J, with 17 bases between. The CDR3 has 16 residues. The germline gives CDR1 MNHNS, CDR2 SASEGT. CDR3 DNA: TGTGCCAGCAGTGAAGCGTTAAGCCAGGGTAGCAACGAGCAGTACTTC. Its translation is CASSEALSQGSNEQYF.

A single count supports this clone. This CDR3 reads CATSRDGDATYSNQPQHF. The CDR3 DNA is TGTGCCACCAGCAGAGATGGGGACGCGACTTATAGCAATCAGCCCCAGCATTTT. The rearrangement links TRBV15 to TRBJ1-5, with D perhaps matching TRBD1 (5 bases). V was pared by 0 bases and J by 0 bases, with 15 bases between. This CDR3 comprises 18 residues. CDR1 and CDR2 from the germline V gene are LNHNV and YYDKDF (reference sequence).

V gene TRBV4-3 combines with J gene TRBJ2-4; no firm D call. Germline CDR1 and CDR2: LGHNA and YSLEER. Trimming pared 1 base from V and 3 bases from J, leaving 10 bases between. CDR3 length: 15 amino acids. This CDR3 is CASSQGGVDKNIQYF. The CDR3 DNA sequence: TGCGCCAGCAGCCAAGGAGGAGTCGACAAAAACATTCAGTACTTC.

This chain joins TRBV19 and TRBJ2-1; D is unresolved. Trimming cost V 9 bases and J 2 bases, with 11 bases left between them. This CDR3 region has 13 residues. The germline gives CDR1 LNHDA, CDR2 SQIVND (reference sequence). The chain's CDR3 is CASRGRAYNEQFF. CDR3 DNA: TGTGCCAGCCGAGGACGGGCCTACAATGAGCAGTTCTTC. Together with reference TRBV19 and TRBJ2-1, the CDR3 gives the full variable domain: DGGITQSPKYLFRKEGQNVTLSCEQNLNHDAMYWYRQDPGQGLRLIYYSQIVNDFQKGDIAEGYSVSREKKESFPLTVTSAQKNPTAFYLCASRGRAYNEQFFGPGTRLTVL.

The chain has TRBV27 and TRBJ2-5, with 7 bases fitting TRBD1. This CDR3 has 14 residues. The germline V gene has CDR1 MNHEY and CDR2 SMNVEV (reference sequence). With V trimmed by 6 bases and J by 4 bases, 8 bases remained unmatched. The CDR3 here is CASRTATGAETQYF. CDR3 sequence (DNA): TGTGCCAGCAGAACAGCAACAGGGGCAGAGACCCAGTACTTC.

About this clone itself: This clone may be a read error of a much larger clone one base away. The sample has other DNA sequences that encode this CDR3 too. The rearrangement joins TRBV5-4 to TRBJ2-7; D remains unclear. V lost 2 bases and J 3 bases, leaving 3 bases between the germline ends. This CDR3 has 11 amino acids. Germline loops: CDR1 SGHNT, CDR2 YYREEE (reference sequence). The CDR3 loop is CASSFGYEQYF. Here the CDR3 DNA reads TGTGCCAGCAGCTTCGGCTACGAGCAGTACTTC.

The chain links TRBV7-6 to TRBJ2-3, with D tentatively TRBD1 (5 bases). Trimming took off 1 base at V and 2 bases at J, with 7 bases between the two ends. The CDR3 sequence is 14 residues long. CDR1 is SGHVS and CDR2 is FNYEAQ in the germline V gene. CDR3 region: CASSLVGPTDTQYF. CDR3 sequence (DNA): TGTGCCAGCAGCTTAGTGGGGCCCACAGATACGCAGTATTTT.

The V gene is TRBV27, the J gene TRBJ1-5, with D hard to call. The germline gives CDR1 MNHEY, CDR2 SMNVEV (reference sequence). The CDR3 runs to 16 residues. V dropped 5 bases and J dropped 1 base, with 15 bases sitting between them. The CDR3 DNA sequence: TGTGCCAGCAGTGCGTCACGCGGAGAAAGCAATCAGCCCCAGCATTTT. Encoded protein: CASSASRGESNQPQHF.

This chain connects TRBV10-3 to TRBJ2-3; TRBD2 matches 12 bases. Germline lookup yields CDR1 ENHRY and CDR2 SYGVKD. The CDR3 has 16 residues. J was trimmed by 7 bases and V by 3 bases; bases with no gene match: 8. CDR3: CAISELLAGGAHTQYF. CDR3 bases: TGTGCCATCAGTGAACTACTAGCGGGAGGAGCACATACGCAGTATTTT.

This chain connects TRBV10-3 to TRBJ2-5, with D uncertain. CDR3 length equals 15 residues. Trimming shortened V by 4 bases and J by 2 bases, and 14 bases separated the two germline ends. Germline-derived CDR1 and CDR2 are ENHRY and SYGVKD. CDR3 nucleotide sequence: TGTGCCATCAGTGGAGTCAGTGTCCCGCAAGAGACCCAGTACTTC. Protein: CAISGVSVPQETQYF.

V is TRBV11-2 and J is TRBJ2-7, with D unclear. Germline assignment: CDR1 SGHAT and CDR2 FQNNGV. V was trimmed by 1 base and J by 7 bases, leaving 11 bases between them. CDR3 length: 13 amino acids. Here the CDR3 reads CASSLGWGREQYF. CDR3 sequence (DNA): TGTGCCAGCAGCTTAGGTTGGGGAAGGGAGCAGTACTTC. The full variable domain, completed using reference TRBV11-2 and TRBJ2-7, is EAGVAQSPRYKIIEKRQSVAFWCNPISGHATLYWYQQILGQGPKLLIQFQNNGVVDDSQLPKDRFSAERLKGVDSTLKIQPAKLEDSAVYLCASSLGWGREQYFGPGTRLTVT.

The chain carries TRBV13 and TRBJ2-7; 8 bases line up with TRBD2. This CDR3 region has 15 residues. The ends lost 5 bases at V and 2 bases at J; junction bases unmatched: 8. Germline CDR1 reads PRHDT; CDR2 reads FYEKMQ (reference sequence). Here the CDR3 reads CASSTSGEGPYEQYF. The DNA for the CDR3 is TGTGCCAGCAGCACTAGCGGCGAGGGTCCCTACGAGCAGTACTTC.

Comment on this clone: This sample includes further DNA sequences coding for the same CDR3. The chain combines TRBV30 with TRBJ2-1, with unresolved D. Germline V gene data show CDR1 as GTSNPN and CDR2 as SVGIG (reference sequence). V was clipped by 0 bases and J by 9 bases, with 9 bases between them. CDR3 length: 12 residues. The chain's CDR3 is CAWSVGVSEQFF. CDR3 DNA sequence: TGTGCCTGGAGTGTAGGAGTGAGTGAGCAGTTCTTC.